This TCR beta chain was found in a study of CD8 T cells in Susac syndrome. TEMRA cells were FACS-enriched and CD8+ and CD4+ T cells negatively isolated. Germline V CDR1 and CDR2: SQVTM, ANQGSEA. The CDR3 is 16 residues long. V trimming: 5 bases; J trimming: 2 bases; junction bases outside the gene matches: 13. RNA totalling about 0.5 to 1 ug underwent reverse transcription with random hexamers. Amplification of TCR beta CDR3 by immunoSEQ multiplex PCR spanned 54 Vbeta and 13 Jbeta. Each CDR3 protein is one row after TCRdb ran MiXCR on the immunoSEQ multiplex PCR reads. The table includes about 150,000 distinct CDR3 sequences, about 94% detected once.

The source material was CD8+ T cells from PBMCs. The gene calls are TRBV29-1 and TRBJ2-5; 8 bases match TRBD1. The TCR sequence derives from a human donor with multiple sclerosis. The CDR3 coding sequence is TGCAGCGTTCAAGCCGGGACAGGATTATTACAAGAGACCCAGTACTTC. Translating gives CSVQAGTGLLQETQYF.